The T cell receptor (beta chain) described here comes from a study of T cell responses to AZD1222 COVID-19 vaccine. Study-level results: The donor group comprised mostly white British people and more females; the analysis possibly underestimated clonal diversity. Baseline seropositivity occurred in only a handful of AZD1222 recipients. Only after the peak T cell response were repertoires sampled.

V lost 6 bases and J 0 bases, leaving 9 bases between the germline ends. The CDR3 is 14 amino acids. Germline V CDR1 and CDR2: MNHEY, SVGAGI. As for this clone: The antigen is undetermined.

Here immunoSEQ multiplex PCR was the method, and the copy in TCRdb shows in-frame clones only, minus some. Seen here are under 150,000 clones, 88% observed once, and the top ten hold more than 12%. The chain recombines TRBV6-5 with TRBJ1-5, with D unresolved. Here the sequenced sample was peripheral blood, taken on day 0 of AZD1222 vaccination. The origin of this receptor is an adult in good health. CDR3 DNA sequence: TGTGCCAGCAGATTACGGGATAGCAATCAGCCCCAGCATTTT. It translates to CASRLRDSNQPQHF.